These 18 T cell receptor beta chains were all obtained from the same sample, sequenced in a study of control samples from healthy donors and cancer patients. Some clones are missing from TCRdb's copy, which holds only in-frame ones; the method was immunoSEQ multiplex PCR. The data show approximately 98,000 clones, approximately 80% seen once. The source material was blood. The source of these receptors is a man aged 18-30 years in good health.

The V gene is TRBV6-5, the J gene TRBJ2-7; no definite D call. CDR1 MNHEY and CDR2 SVGAGI come from the germline V gene. The CDR3 totals 13 residues. The ends were cut back, 6 bases at V and 0 bases at J, with 9 bases in the middle. The CDR3 bases are TGTGCCAGCAGCGGACGGACCTCCTACGAGCAGTACTTC. Translation: CASSGRTSYEQYF.

The chain links TRBV6-1 to TRBJ2-2, with D possibly called TRBD1 or TRBD2 (5 bases each). This CDR3 region has 22 residues. Germline CDR1 and CDR2: MNHNS and SASEGT. Trimming cost V 2 bases and J 4 bases, with 32 bases left between them. For the CDR3, the DNA is TGTGCCAGCAGTGAACCATCGGGGCCGCGACTAAGACTATCCGTTGGCACCGGGGAGCTGTTTTTT. Residues: CASSEPSGPRLRLSVGTGELFF.

In this sample, this clone turned up a few times. The chain carries TRBV7-9 and TRBJ2-2, with TRBD1 as a possible D gene (6 bases). CDR1 is SEHNR, CDR2 FQNEAQ, per germline (reference sequence). The V end was cut by 5 bases, the J end by 6 bases, with 13 bases between. This CDR3 contains 14 residues. The CDR3 DNA is TGTGCCAGCAGCCGAGATACAGGGTCCGGGGAGCTGTTTTTT. Amino acid sequence: CASSRDTGSGELFF.

V usage is TRBV3-1 (or the pseudogene TRBV3-2) and J usage is TRBJ1-1, with 8 positions matching TRBD1. V shed 3 bases and J 6 bases; nucleotides not matched to a gene: 9. CDR1 LGHDT and CDR2 YNNKEL come from the germline V gene (reference sequence). The CDR3 is made up of 15 amino acids. Here the CDR3 reads CASSQTRGLKAEAFF. In DNA, the CDR3 is TGTGCCAGCAGCCAGACCAGGGGGCTAAAGGCTGAAGCTTTCTTT.

The rearrangement joins TRBV14 to TRBJ2-2; D tentatively reads TRBD1 or TRBD2 (5 bases each). Germline-derived CDR1 and CDR2 are SGHDN and FVKESK. Trimming cost V 4 bases and J 12 bases, with 24 bases left between them. The CDR3 runs to 16 residues. The CDR3 protein is CASSLEGWAGTVQLFF. The CDR3 region has the DNA TGTGCCAGCAGCCTAGAAGGTTGGGCAGGGACGGTGCAGCTGTTTTTT.

The chain has TRBV10-3 and TRBJ2-1; D possibly corresponds to TRBD1 (5 bases). Trimming pared 5 bases from V and 8 bases from J, leaving 10 bases between. The germline CDR1 and CDR2 sequences are ENHRY and SYGVKD. CDR3 size: 12 residues. The chain's CDR3 is CAISLQVDEQFF. CDR3 nucleotide sequence: TGTGCCATCAGTCTACAGGTCGATGAGCAGTTCTTC.

The V gene is TRBV9, the J gene TRBJ2-3; TRBD2 matches 9 bases. The CDR3 loop spans 15 amino acids. V lost 4 bases and J lost 7; bases outside the gene matches: 10. CDR1 SGDLS and CDR2 YYNGEE come from the germline V gene. The CDR3 here is CASSPGGGGAYTQYF. The CDR3 DNA is TGTGCCAGCAGCCCCGGGGGCGGGGGGGCATATACGCAGTATTTT.

The CDR3, as DNA: TGTGCCAGCGCTGGGTACCGCTCTGGAAACACCATATATTTT. Translating gives CASAGYRSGNTIYF. The rearrangement links TRBV7-2 to TRBJ1-3; D is undetermined. V shed 8 bases and J shed 0 bases, with 11 bases lying between them. Germline V lookup: CDR1 SGHTA, CDR2 FQGNSA. This CDR3 contains 14 residues.

The chain carries TRBV5-1 and TRBJ2-7; 10 bases align to TRBD1. Germline V CDR1 and CDR2: SGHRS, YFSETQ. The V gene end was trimmed by 6 bases and the J gene end by 6 bases; junction bases not matched to a gene: 21. This CDR3 is built from 18 residues. The CDR3 DNA reads as TGCGCCAGCACCCCCCCCTCTGCACGGGACAGGGGAAAGTGCGAGCAGTACGTC. This encodes CASTPPSARDRGKCEQYV.

The V call is TRBV28, the J call TRBJ2-1; TRBD1 is a possible D gene (6 bases). Germline CDR1 MDHEN, CDR2 SYDVKM. V was shortened by 6 bases and J by 8 bases, with 14 bases between the two germline ends. This CDR3 is built from 13 residues. CDR3 sequence: CASSRQVADEQFF. CDR3 DNA sequence: TGTGCCAGCAGCAGACAGGTGGCCGATGAGCAGTTCTTC.

V and J are TRBV7-5 and TRBJ2-3. TRBV7-5 is annotated as a pseudogene. CDR3 size: 17 residues. In nucleotides, the CDR3 is TGTGCCAGAAGCTTAGCCCTAACTAGACAGAGGGCAGATACGCAGTATTTT. Its translation: CARSLALTRQRADTQYF.

This chain uses TRBV28 with TRBJ2-7; possibly TRBD1 for D (5 bases). V was pared by 2 bases and J by 0 bases, with 8 bases between. The CDR3 is 14 residues long. Germline CDR1 and CDR2: MDHEN and SYDVKM. The CDR3 DNA sequence: TGTGCCAGCAGTTTAGTAGGGGACTCCTACGAGCAGTACTTC. This translates into CASSLVGDSYEQYF.

This chain connects TRBV28 to TRBJ1-3; the match to TRBD1 covers 8 bases. Unmatched junction bases numbered 6, after V lost 3 bases and J lost 8 bases. There are 14 residues in the CDR3. The V gene's germline CDR1 is MDHEN and CDR2 SYDVKM. The CDR3 bases are TGTGCCAGCAGTTTGCAACAGGGGGTTTACACCATATATTTT. Its protein product is CASSLQQGVYTIYF.

The rearrangement joins TRBV6-6 to TRBJ2-5, with D possibly TRBD2 on 6 matching bases. V was pared by 5 bases and J by 5 bases, with 27 bases between. CDR3 size: 18 residues. CDR1 and CDR2 from the germline V gene are MNHNY and SVGAGI (reference sequence). The CDR3 here is CASSPGRTPWLEKETQYF. The CDR3 DNA is TGTGCCAGCAGTCCGGGGAGGACCCCCTGGCTCGAGAAGGAGACCCAGTACTTC.

With regard to this clone: A read error is possible here, since a much larger clone lies one base away. This chain connects TRBV5-4 to TRBJ2-7; 10 bases match TRBD1. The CDR3 covers 14 residues. Looked up from germline, CDR1 is SGHNT and CDR2 is YYREEE (reference sequence). Losses at the gene ends were 4 bases for V and 3 bases for J; bases not matched to a gene: 4. Written as DNA, the CDR3 is TGTGCCAGCAGCCCCCGGGACAGGGGCTACGAGCAGTACTTC. Translation gives CASSPRDRGYEQYF.

The chain carries TRBV7-9 and TRBJ1-4; D is unclear. Looked up from germline, CDR1 is SEHNR and CDR2 is FQNEAQ (reference sequence). V was cut by 5 bases and J by 2 bases, with 12 bases left in between. This CDR3 has 15 residues. For the CDR3, the DNA is TGTGCCAGCAGCCCTCTTGTAGGGACTAATGAAAAACTGTTTTTT. Translating it yields CASSPLVGTNEKLFF.

This chain links TRBV2 with TRBJ1-5; D call uncertain. Germline V gene sequence: CDR1 SNHLY, CDR2 FYNNEI. V was clipped by 8 bases and J by 4 bases, with 12 bases between them. The CDR3 is made up of 13 amino acids. CDR3 sequence: CASVAGINQPQHF. For the CDR3, the DNA is TGTGCCAGCGTCGCGGGGATTAATCAGCCCCAGCATTTT.

This chain links TRBV30 with TRBJ1-1, with D unresolved. Trimming pared 2 bases from V and 7 bases from J, leaving 8 bases between. The CDR3 runs 11 residues. Germline CDR1 is GTSNPN and CDR2 is SVGIG (reference sequence). CDR3 loop: CAWSPRREAFF. For the CDR3, the DNA is TGTGCCTGGAGTCCCAGACGTGAAGCTTTCTTT.